Included here is one T cell receptor beta chain sequence, with context. This clonotype showed up just a few times. No antigen is known for it. Per-nucleotide qualities are absent, and no much larger clonotype sits a single base away. V drops 1 base and J drops 3 bases, leaving 9 bases in between. For CDR1 and CDR2, the germline V gene lists LGHNA and YSLEER. Counted from cysteine to phenylalanine, this CDR3 has 14 amino acids. Only the CDR3 DNA stays, 42 bases, in frame from base 1. The data belong to a study of early T cells in non-severe SARS-CoV-2 infection listed by TCRdb under 2021. Regarding the study in general: Because TCR sequencing relied on bulk RNA taken from unsorted whole blood, pairing of alpha and beta chains was not possible. Overall results and qualifications from the work: VDJdb matching was skewed toward anti-spike CD8 responses and likely underestimated virus-specific expansions by missing private and CD4 specificities.

Library construction relied on 5' RACE. The sequencing machine was a NextSeq 500. Unique molecular identifiers were attached to individual cDNA molecules in the TCR library protocol so that sequencing error and PCR bias could be corrected. TCR alpha and beta chains were both sequenced, and the abundances of alpha and beta sequences in each sample were closely correlated with each other. The authors' analysis ran thus. Decombinator V4 was used to annotate the V gene, J gene and CDR3 of the TCR sequences. TCRs were defined as expanded if a significant change between any two time points was detected under a Poisson model with p below 0.0001. TCR abundances were normalised to the total number of TCRs sequenced per sample and were expressed as counts per million. TRAV1-2 paired with TRAJ12, TRAJ20 or TRAJ33 defined MAIT TCRs, while TRAV10 paired with TRAJ18 defined iNKT TCRs. VDJdb, accessed on 1 November 2021, was searched for TCRs annotated for CMV, EBV and SARS-CoV-2, and TCRs annotated for more than one antigen were excluded. TCRdb reworked the public reads: Q25 trimming with fastp, MiXCR clone assembly, productive beta chains retained. Every CDR3 protein is listed once, alongside the most common genes and DNA of its rows. The V and J calls reflect TCRdb's pipeline rather than the authors' work. This sample is represented by approximately 84,000 distinct CDR3 sequences; about 15% of them were singletons. The ten largest clones capture less than 7% of the sample.

This was a case-control study nested in a cohort of healthcare workers in London, UK, who had nasopharyngeal swab PCR tests and blood samples taken every week. Healthcare workers were enrolled in the week of the UK lockdown, from 23 to 31 March 2020, and were followed every week for up to roughly 15 weeks. The sequence is built from TRBV4-3 and TRBJ1-1, with the D gene too uncertain to name. This TCR derives from an adult who was a healthcare worker with PCR-confirmed SARS-CoV-2 infection or an uninfected control (not recorded which). Sequenced: whole blood. The DNA is as follows: TGCGCCAGCAGCCAAGCTAGGTCGGACACTGAAGCTTTCTTT. It specifies CASSQARSDTEAFF.